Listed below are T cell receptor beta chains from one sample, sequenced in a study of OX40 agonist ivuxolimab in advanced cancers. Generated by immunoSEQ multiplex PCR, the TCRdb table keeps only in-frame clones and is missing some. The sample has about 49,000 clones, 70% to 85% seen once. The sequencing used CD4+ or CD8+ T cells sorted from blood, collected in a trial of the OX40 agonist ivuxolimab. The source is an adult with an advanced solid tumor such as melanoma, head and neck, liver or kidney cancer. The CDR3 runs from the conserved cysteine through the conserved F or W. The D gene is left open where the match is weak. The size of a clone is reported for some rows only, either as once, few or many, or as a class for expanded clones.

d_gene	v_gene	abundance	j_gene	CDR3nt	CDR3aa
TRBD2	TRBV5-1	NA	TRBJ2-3	TGCGCCAGCAGCACGACTAGCGGGGTCAGCACAGATACGCAGTATTTT	CASSTTSGVSTDTQYF
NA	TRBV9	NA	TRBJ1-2	TGTGCCAGCAAACCTTCAACGGGTGGCTACACCTTC	CASKPSTGGYTF
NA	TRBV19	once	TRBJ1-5	TGTGCCAGTAGTACCAGGAGACTAAATCAGCCCCAGCATTTT	CASSTRRLNQPQHF
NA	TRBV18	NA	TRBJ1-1	TGTGCCAGCTCACCAGTCCAGGGAAAGAACACTGAAGCTTTCTTT	CASSPVQGKNTEAFF
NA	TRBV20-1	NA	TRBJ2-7	TGCAGTGCTTTAAGAGCCAACGAGCAGTACTTC	CSALRANEQYF
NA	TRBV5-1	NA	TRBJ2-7	TGCGCCAGCAGCCCCGAAGGGGACCACTTGGACGAGCAGTACTTC	CASSPEGDHLDEQYF
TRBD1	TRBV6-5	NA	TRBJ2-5	TGTGCCAGCAGAAAGACAGGGCAGGAGACCCAGTACTTC	CASRKTGQETQYF
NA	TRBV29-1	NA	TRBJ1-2	TGCAGCGTATCCGGGACGGCTGGTTATGGCTACACCTTC	CSVSGTAGYGYTF
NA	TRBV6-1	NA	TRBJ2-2	TGTGCCAGCATCATTACAGGGAACACCGGGGAGCTGTTTTTT	CASIITGNTGELFF
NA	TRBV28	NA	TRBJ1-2	TGTGCCAGCATCCGCGCCCGGGACATTTCTAACTATGGCTACACCTTC	CASIRARDISNYGYTF
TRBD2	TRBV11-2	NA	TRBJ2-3	TGTGCCAGCAGCCCACTAGCGGGGCGCCCCCGGGGTACGCAGTATTTT	CASSPLAGRPRGTQYF
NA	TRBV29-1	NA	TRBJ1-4	TGCAGCGTTGAAGACAGCGAAAAACTGTTTTTT	CSVEDSEKLFF
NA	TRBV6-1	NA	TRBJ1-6	TGTGCCAGCAGGATGGGGGATGGCTATAATTCACCCCTCCACTTT	CASRMGDGYNSPLHF
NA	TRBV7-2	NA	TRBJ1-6	TGTGCCAGCAGCGCGCAGGGCGGGGATAATTCACCCCTCCACTTT	CASSAQGGDNSPLHF
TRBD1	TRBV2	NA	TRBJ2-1	TGTGCCAGCAGATGGAGAGGGACAGGGGGCAATGAGCAGTTCTTC	CASRWRGTGGNEQFF